A single sample is the source of the 23 T cell receptor beta chains below, sequenced in a study of T cells in Graves' hyperthyroidism and ophthalmopathy. Amplification targeted TCR beta CDR3 regions from RNA transcripts. Carried out on the TCR CDR3, a first-round RT-PCR used the HTBI primer set. TCRdb redid the calling of the multiplex PCR reads with MiXCR, one entry per CDR3 protein. The sample contains under 800,000 distinct CDR3 sequences, about 15% of which appear only once. Sequenced sample: blood. Receptors originate from a woman aged 18-29 years with Graves' hyperthyroidism.

The chain uses TRBV24-1 and TRBJ2-2; 12 positions match TRBD2. The CDR3 has 14 amino acids. Germline-derived CDR1 and CDR2 are KGHDR and SFDVKD. V shed 10 bases, J shed 8 bases, and the junction held 7 bases outside the gene matches. The CDR3 DNA follows: TGTGCCACGAAAGGACTAGCGGGAAATGGGGAGCTGTTTTTT. This gives the protein CATKGLAGNGELFF.

This clonotype was seen many times. V and J are TRBV7-9 and TRBJ2-1, with TRBD1 as a possible D gene (5 bases). Trimming removed 0 bases from V and 5 bases from J, with 17 bases in between. This CDR3 contains 17 residues. Germline V CDR1 and CDR2: SEHNR, FQNEAQ (reference sequence). This CDR3 is CASSLALLDNRHNEQFF. For the CDR3, the DNA is TGTGCCAGCAGCTTAGCCCTACTGGACAACCGACACAATGAGCAGTTCTTC.

This clonotype was found a few times. The J gene is TRBJ1-1, the V gene TRBV10-3, with D possibly being TRBD1 (6 bases). V shed 3 bases and J shed 10 bases, with 15 bases lying between them. This CDR3 is built from 13 residues. Germline V lookup: CDR1 ENHRY, CDR2 SYGVKD. The CDR3, as DNA: TGTGCCATCAGTGATGTGTGGCCGGGGGCAGCTTTCTTT. This gives the protein CAISDVWPGAAFF.

The genes are TRBV13 and TRBJ2-7; 14 nucleotides match TRBD2. Trimming cost V 5 bases and J 1 base; bases outside gene matches: 7. The germline V gene encodes CDR1 PRHDT and CDR2 FYEKMQ (reference sequence). CDR3 length equals 17 residues. The CDR3 bases are TGTGCCAGCAGCACTCTGACTAGCGGGAGGGGGTCCTACGAGCAGTACTTC. Protein: CASSTLTSGRGSYEQYF.

The chain has TRBV11-3 and TRBJ2-1; 7 bases are a match to TRBD2. The V and J ends lost 3 bases and 4 bases, in that order; junction bases with no gene match: 18. The CDR3 runs to 19 residues. Germline lookup yields CDR1 SGHNT and CDR2 YENEEA. CDR3 sequence reads: CASSLWLAARKIIYNEQFF. CDR3 sequence (DNA): TGTGCCAGCAGCTTGTGGCTAGCGGCCAGAAAAATAATATACAATGAGCAGTTCTTC.

This clonotype was seen many times. The chain uses TRBV28 and TRBJ1-4; D is uncertain. V was trimmed by 6 bases and J by 8 bases, leaving 19 bases between them. This CDR3 is 15 amino acids long. In germline, CDR1 is MDHEN, CDR2 SYDVKM. In DNA form, the CDR3 reads TGTGCCAGCAGAGAAAGTCTGGGCCCCGCGGAAAAACTGTTTTTT. Translating gives CASRESLGPAEKLFF.

For this clonotype: One base away lies a much larger clone, so this may be a sequencing read error. The genes are TRBV19 and TRBJ2-5, with 7 bases lining up with TRBD2. Per the germline V gene, CDR1 is LNHDA and CDR2 is SQIVND (reference sequence). The CDR3 sequence is 16 residues long. For the CDR3, the DNA is TGTGCCGGTAGTCCTTTTGTTTCGCGGGAGCAAGAGACCCAGTACTTC. It is translated as CAGSPFVSREQETQYF.

There are many counts of this clonotype. This sequence joins TRBV28 and TRBJ2-1; TRBD1 matches 9 bases. V shed 3 bases, J shed 6 bases, and the junction held 3 bases outside the gene matches. Germline-derived CDR1 and CDR2 are MDHEN and SYDVKM. The CDR3 spans 14 residues. CDR3 loop: CASSFYRGLNEQFF. CDR3 coding DNA: TGTGCCAGCAGTTTTTACAGGGGGCTCAATGAGCAGTTCTTC.

This chain joins TRBV20-1 and TRBJ1-1; TRBD1 is a possible D gene (5 bases). The CDR3 is 13 residues long. Germline values: CDR1 DFQATT, CDR2 SNEGSKA (reference sequence). The V end lost 4 bases, the J end lost 1 base, and 10 bases lay between the germline ends. The CDR3 sequence: CSAIGTGNTEAFF. The CDR3 coding sequence is TGCAGTGCTATCGGGACCGGGAACACTGAAGCTTTCTTT.

This clonotype was detected ten times or more. The rearrangement uses TRBV11-2 and TRBJ2-3; D is ambiguous. The V end was cut by 0 bases, the J end by 2 bases, with 12 bases between. Germline lookup yields CDR1 SGHAT and CDR2 FQNNGV. The CDR3 is 16 amino acids. Here the CDR3 reads CASSLESASYTDTQYF. Written as DNA, the CDR3 is TGTGCCAGCAGCTTAGAGAGCGCATCCTACACAGATACGCAGTATTTT.

This clonotype was observed a handful of times. The J gene is TRBJ2-7, the V gene TRBV7-2; 11 bases align to TRBD2. The CDR3 consists of 16 residues. V was clipped by 5 bases and J by 2 bases; unmatched bases: 8. Per germline, CDR1 SGHTA and CDR2 FQGNSA. Here the CDR3 reads CASSLIMTSGTYEQYF. In DNA form, the CDR3 reads TGTGCCAGCAGCCTAATAATGACTAGCGGGACCTACGAGCAGTACTTC.

Worth noting for this clonotype: The missing conserved phenylalanine or tryptophan at the end of this CDR3 makes a read error likely. This rearrangement joins TRBV24-1 to TRBJ2-1; possibly TRBD1 for D (6 bases). V was clipped by 7 bases and J by 8 bases, with 17 bases between them. This CDR3 has 14 amino acids. Germline CDR1 KGHDR, CDR2 SFDVKD. The CDR3 nucleotides are TGTGCCACCAGGCCCAAGCAGGGGTGGGATGAGCAGTTCCTC. This sequence encodes CATRPKQGWDEQFL.

Remarks on this clonotype: Germline is not matched at one junction end, which may reflect a read error. The chain joins TRBV30 to TRBJ1-1; D is unresolved. This CDR3 contains 15 residues. Germline V lookup: CDR1 GTSNPN, CDR2 SVGIG (reference sequence). This CDR3 is CAWIGYGLANTEALF. The DNA of the CDR3 is TGTGCCTGGATTGGGTACGGCCTTGCGAACACTGAAGCTCTCTTT.

This clonotype was counted ten times or more. The rearrangement joins TRBV28 to TRBJ2-4; unclear D gene. Germline V gene lookup returns CDR1 MDHEN and CDR2 SYDVKM. The CDR3 totals 15 residues. Trimming left V 4 bases short and J 0 bases short, with 10 bases between. CDR3 loop: CASSSVDEAKNIQYF. The CDR3 DNA sequence: TGTGCCAGCAGTTCGGTTGACGAAGCCAAAAACATTCAGTACTTC.

This clonotype was counted only a few times. The V call is TRBV20-1, the J call TRBJ1-4; maybe TRBD1 (5 bases). Germline V gene data show CDR1 as DFQATT and CDR2 as SNEGSKA (reference sequence). V was pared by 0 bases and J by 7 bases, with 12 bases between. This CDR3 has 14 amino acids. Here the CDR3 reads CSARDSGRAEKLFF. CDR3 nucleotides: TGCAGTGCTAGAGATTCAGGGAGGGCTGAAAAACTGTTTTTT.

This clonotype was detected a few times. The chain couples TRBV6-1 to TRBJ2-7; D gene ambiguous. Germline V gives CDR1 MNHNS, CDR2 SASEGT. CDR3 size: 16 residues. V was trimmed by 7 bases and J by 5 bases, leaving 24 bases between them. For the CDR3, the DNA is TGTGCCAGCACCCCCAGGCCGGCTAGTGTTAACCACGAGCAGTACTTC. Translating it yields CASTPRPASVNHEQYF.

This clonotype has a count of ten or more. The CDR3, as DNA: TGTGCCAGCAGCTCCCGGGCCAACACTGAAGCTTTCTTT. Translated: CASSSRANTEAFF. The chain combines TRBV3-1 with TRBJ1-1; D is unclear. With 5 bases removed from V and 2 bases from J, the gap between germline ends came to 9 bases. CDR3 length: 13 residues. The germline CDR1 and CDR2 sequences are LGHDT and YNNKEL (reference sequence).

This clonotype appeared a few times. This chain joins TRBV7-6 and TRBJ2-3; D gene ambiguous. This CDR3 spans 13 amino acids. Trimming pared 1 base from V and 6 bases from J, leaving 8 bases between. Germline CDR1 SGHVS, CDR2 FNYEAQ. CDR3 residues: CASSLDVGDTQYF. DNA for the CDR3: TGTGCCAGCAGCTTAGATGTGGGGGATACGCAGTATTTT.

The CDR3 nucleotides read TGTGCCACCAGCAGAGCCGGGACACTTTACAATGAGCAGTTCTTC. Its translation is CATSRAGTLYNEQFF. The chain carries TRBV15 and TRBJ2-1; D may be TRBD1 (6 bases). Per germline, CDR1 LNHNV and CDR2 YYDKDF (reference sequence). Trimming took off 1 base at V and 4 bases at J, with 11 bases between the two ends. The CDR3 has 15 residues.

The chain combines TRBV6-6 with TRBJ2-6; D gene ambiguous. The CDR3 extends over 14 amino acids. V shed 1 base and J shed 2 bases, with 3 bases lying between them. Germline CDR1 reads MNHNY; CDR2 reads SVGAGI (reference sequence). CDR3 in amino acids: CASSYFAGANVLTF. DNA of the CDR3: TGTGCCAGCAGTTACTTCGCTGGGGCCAACGTCCTGACTTTC.

This clonotype was picked up a small number of times. The gene calls are TRBV24-1 and TRBJ2-3; no definite D call. Germline CDR1 and CDR2: KGHDR and SFDVKD. CDR3 length: 11 residues. Trimming removed 4 bases at V and 11 bases at J, with 9 bases between. The CDR3 DNA follows: TGTGCCACCAGTGAGCTGTTTTTGCAGTATTTT. Protein product: CATSELFLQYF.

This clonotype was picked up a small number of times. The V and J genes are TRBV20-1 and TRBJ1-5; perhaps TRBD1 as D (5 bases). V gave up 2 bases and J gave up 4 bases, with 15 bases separating them. The germline V gene has CDR1 DFQATT and CDR2 SNEGSKA (reference sequence). There are 15 residues in the CDR3. Here the CDR3 DNA reads TGCAGTGCTAGACCCGCCAGAGGGGAAAATCAGCCCCAGCATTTT. It encodes CSARPARGENQPQHF.

This clonotype was observed a few times. J is TRBJ1-1 and V is TRBV7-8; no reliable D call. This CDR3 comprises 14 residues. Trimming stripped 3 bases from V and 1 base from J, with 9 bases between. Per the germline V gene, CDR1 is SGHVS and CDR2 is FQNEAQ. In DNA form, the CDR3 reads TGTGCCAGCAGCTTTAACCCTGAGAACACTGAAGCTTTCTTT. Translation: CASSFNPENTEAFF.